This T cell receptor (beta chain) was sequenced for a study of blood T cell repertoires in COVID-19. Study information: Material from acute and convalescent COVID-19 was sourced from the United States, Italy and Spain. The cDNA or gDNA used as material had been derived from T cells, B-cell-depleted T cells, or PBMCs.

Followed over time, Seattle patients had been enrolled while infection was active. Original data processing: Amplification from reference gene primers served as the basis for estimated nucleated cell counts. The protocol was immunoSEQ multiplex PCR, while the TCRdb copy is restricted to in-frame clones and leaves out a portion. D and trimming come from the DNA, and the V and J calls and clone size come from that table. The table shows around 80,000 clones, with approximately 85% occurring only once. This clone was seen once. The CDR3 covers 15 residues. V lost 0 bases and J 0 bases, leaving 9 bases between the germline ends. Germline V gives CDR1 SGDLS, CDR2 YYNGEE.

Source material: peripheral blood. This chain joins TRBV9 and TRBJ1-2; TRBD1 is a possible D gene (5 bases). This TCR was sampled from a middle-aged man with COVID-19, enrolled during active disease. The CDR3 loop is CASSVAGSPNYGYTF. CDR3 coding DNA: TGTGCCAGCAGCGTAGCAGGGTCTCCTAACTATGGCTACACCTTC.